The 8 T cell receptor beta chains below were found in one sample sequenced in a study of response to subunit inactivated influenza vaccine. One entry per CDR3 protein results from TCRdb running MiXCR on the RT-PCR reads. Of hundreds of thousands of distinct CDR3 sequences in the sample, approximately 10% were seen once. These data also featured in a second study, about T cells expressing NK-cell markers. As reported in that work: 5'RACE template switching with UMIs produced the TCR beta cDNA.

The sequencing used PBMCs from blood, collected on the day of vaccination. The receptors stem from a middle-aged man who received an inactivated influenza vaccine.

This clonotype was detected many times. This chain uses TRBV10-3 with TRBJ2-3; the match to TRBD2 covers 13 bases. With V trimmed by 6 bases and J by 6 bases, 6 bases remained unmatched. The CDR3 is 15 amino acids. Germline V lookup: CDR1 ENHRY, CDR2 SYGVKD. CDR3 residues: CAISGTSGVGDTQYF. CDR3 nucleotide sequence: TGTGCCATCAGCGGGACTAGCGGGGTGGGGGATACGCAGTATTTT.

The chain couples TRBV9 to TRBJ1-5, with unresolved D. The V gene lost 0 bases and the J gene lost 0 bases, with 13 bases spanning the gap. Germline CDR1 reads SGDLS; CDR2 reads YYNGEE. This CDR3 has 17 amino acids. The DNA of the CDR3 is TGTGCCAGCAGCGTAGGACCCGTGAGCTATAGCAATCAGCCCCAGCATTTT. It is translated as CASSVGPVSYSNQPQHF.

This clonotype was seen only a few times. CDR3 nucleotides: TGCGCCAGCAGCGGCCGGGGGGCAACTAATGAAAAACTGTTTTTT. It codes for CASSGRGATNEKLFF. The chain is built from TRBV5-1 and TRBJ1-4; TRBD1 might be the D (5 bases). The ends were cut back, 4 bases at V and 0 bases at J, with 10 bases in the middle. Germline CDR1 and CDR2: SGHRS and YFSETQ. The CDR3 contains 15 residues.

This clonotype was seen a handful of times. The chain is built from TRBV20-1 and TRBJ2-6; no definite D call. Germline V gene lookup returns CDR1 DFQATT and CDR2 SNEGSKA (reference sequence). This CDR3 contains 15 residues. The germline V and J ends were trimmed by 1 base and 0 bases, with 7 bases remaining between them. The CDR3 coding sequence is TGCAGTGCTAGAGGTCGGCGCTCTGGGGCCAACGTCCTGACTTTC. As protein: CSARGRRSGANVLTF.

The CDR3 loop reads CASSQVTGWNTEAFF. The CDR3 region has the DNA TGTGCCAGCAGCCAAGTTACGGGATGGAACACTGAAGCTTTCTTT. The chain has TRBV14 and TRBJ1-1; D call uncertain. The V and J ends lost 1 base and 1 base respectively, with 10 bases between them. Germline V gives CDR1 SGHDN, CDR2 FVKESK. CDR3 length equals 15 residues.

The V call is TRBV2, the J call TRBJ1-1; possibly TRBD1 for D (5 bases). With 6 bases removed from V and 2 bases from J, the gap between germline ends came to 16 bases. Germline CDR1 is SNHLY and CDR2 is FYNNEI. The CDR3 consists of 15 residues. The CDR3 here is CASRGTVGVNTEAFF. The CDR3 coding sequence is TGTGCCAGCAGAGGGACCGTGGGGGTAAACACTGAAGCTTTCTTT.

This clonotype was found a few times. An end of the junction differs from the germline gene, which may be a read error. The rearrangement links TRBV20-1 to TRBJ1-2, with unresolved D. Germline assignment: CDR1 DFQATT and CDR2 SNEGSKA (reference sequence). This CDR3 contains 11 residues. CDR3 sequence reads: CSARSQDGYTF. In DNA, the CDR3 is TGCAGCGCTAGGTCCCAGGATGGCTACACCTTC.

The rearrangement links TRBV10-3 to TRBJ2-7; D is possibly TRBD2 (6 bases). This CDR3 spans 15 amino acids. V shed 3 bases and J shed 1 base, with 13 bases lying between them. The germline V gene encodes CDR1 ENHRY and CDR2 SYGVKD. The CDR3, as DNA: TGTGCCATCAGTGAAATGAGCGGGCCTTCCTACGAGCAGTACTTC. Translated, it gives CAISEMSGPSYEQYF.